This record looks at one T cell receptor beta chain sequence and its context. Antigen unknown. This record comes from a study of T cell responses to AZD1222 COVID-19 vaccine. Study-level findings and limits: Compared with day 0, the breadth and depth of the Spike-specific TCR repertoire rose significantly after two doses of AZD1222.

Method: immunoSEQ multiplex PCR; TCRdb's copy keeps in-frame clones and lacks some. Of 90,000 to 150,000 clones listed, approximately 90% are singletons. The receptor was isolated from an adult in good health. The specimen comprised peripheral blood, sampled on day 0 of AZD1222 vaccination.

DNA for the CDR3: TGTGCCAGCAGCTTAAAGGGAACCTACAATGAGCAGTTCTTC. Translation gives CASSLKGTYNEQFF. This chain uses TRBV7-9 with TRBJ2-1; D not certain. The ends were cut back, 2 bases at V and 2 bases at J, with 7 bases in the middle. Germline V lookup: CDR1 SEHNR, CDR2 FQNEAQ (reference sequence). CDR3 length equals 14 residues.